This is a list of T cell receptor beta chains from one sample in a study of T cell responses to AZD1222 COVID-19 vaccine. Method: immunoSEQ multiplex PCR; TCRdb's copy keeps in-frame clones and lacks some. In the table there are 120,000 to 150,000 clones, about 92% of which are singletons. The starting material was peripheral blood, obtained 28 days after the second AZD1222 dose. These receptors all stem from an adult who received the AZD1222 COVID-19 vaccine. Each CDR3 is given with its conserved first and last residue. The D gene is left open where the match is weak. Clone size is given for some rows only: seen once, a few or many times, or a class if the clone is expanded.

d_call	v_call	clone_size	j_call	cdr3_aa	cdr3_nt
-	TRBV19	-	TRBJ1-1	CASSIDQGAGTEAFF	TGTGCCAGTAGTATAGATCAAGGGGCCGGCACTGAAGCTTTCTTT
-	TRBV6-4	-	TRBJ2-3	CASSVADTDTQYF	TGTGCCAGCAGTGTAGCGGACACAGATACGCAGTATTTT
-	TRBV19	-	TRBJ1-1	CASSPPGEPLGEAFF	TGTGCCAGTAGTCCCCCCGGGGAACCGCTTGGGGAGGCTTTCTTT
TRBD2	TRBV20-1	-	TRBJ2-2	CSASFGRGTGELFF	TGCAGTGCTAGTTTCGGGAGGGGGACCGGGGAGCTGTTTTTT
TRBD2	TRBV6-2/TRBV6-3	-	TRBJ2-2	CASSYGTSGRASTGELFF	TGTGCCAGCAGTTACGGGACTAGCGGGAGGGCCAGCACCGGGGAGCTGTTTTTT
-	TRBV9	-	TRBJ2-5	CASSVGTKKETQYF	TGTGCCAGCAGCGTAGGGACTAAAAAAGAGACCCAGTACTTC
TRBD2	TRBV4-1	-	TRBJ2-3	CASNTDGASGRASQYF	TGCGCCAGCAACACAGATGGCGCTAGCGGGAGGGCCTCGCAGTATTTT
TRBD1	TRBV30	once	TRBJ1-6	CAWRGTALHF	TGTGCCTGGAGAGGGACAGCTCTCCACTTT
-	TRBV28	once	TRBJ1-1	CASIRGGVTEAFF	TGTGCCAGCATCAGAGGAGGGGTCACTGAAGCTTTCTTT
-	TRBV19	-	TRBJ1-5	CASSIGVRDGGVDPYSNQPQHF	TGTGCCAGTAGTATCGGGGTACGAGATGGGGGGGTCGACCCCTATAGCAATCAGCCCCAGCATTTT
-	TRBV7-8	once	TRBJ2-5	CASTPLAISWGIQETQYF	TGTGCCAGCACCCCTTTAGCTATTAGTTGGGGAATCCAAGAGACCCAGTACTTC
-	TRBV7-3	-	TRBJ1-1	CASRPAAGTEAFF	TGTGCCAGCCGCCCGGCAGCCGGGACTGAAGCTTTCTTT
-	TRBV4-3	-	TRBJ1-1	CASSQGAGLTEAFF	TGCGCCAGCAGCCAAGGGGCCGGTCTCACTGAAGCTTTCTTT
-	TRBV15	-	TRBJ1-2	CATSRPGPLGPNYGYTF	TGTGCCACCAGCAGACCGGGACCCTTAGGGCCCAACTATGGCTACACCTTC
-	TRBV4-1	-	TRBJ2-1	CASSPADNYNEQFF	TGCGCCAGCTCCCCAGCGGATAACTACAATGAGCAGTTCTTC
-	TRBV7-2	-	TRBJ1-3	CASRNTGNTIYF	TGTGCCAGCAGGAATACCGGAAACACCATATATTTT
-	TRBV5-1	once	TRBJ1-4	CASSLAPQSNEKLFF	TGCGCCAGCAGCTTGGCTCCGCAGTCTAATGAAAAACTGTTTTTT
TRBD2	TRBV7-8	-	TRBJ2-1	CASSPLAGTSYNEQFF	TGTGCCAGCAGCCCGTTAGCGGGGACCTCCTACAATGAGCAGTTCTTC